These 31 T cell receptor beta chains came from one sample sequenced in a study of human T cells and chemical hapten exposure. TCRdb used MiXCR to reprocess the RACE reads, holding one entry per CDR3 protein. This sample has 85,000 or so distinct CDR3 sequences, with about 11% found just once. As for time point: patch test 1, 2 weeks after DPC sensitization. The sample's treatment: therapeutic diphenylcyclopropenone sensitization with weekly scalp DPC. The material was whole blood, obtained in connection with sensitization to the hapten diphenylcyclopropenone (DPC). The receptors were sampled from a woman aged 45 to 65 with alopecia areata. Some clones in this sample may be carry-over from other donors' samples.

Only a few counts were recorded for this clonotype. This chain connects TRBV28 to TRBJ2-3; TRBD2 is a possible D gene (6 bases). Germline lookup yields CDR1 MDHEN and CDR2 SYDVKM. Trimming removed 1 base at V and 8 bases at J, with 16 bases between. This CDR3 is 15 amino acids long. CDR3 in amino acids: CASSLYDPTGGTQYF. The CDR3 region has the DNA TGTGCCAGCAGTTTATACGACCCCACCGGGGGTACGCAGTATTTT.

This clonotype has just a few counts. V usage is TRBV12-3 or TRBV12-4 and J usage is TRBJ2-2; 8 bases align to TRBD1. The CDR3 has 15 residues. Losses at the gene ends were 6 bases for V and 0 bases for J; bases not matched to a gene: 3. CDR3 loop: CASSQQGANTGELFF. CDR3 in DNA: TGTGCCAGCAGCCAACAGGGGGCGAACACCGGGGAGCTGTTTTTT.

There are many counts of this clonotype. V and J are TRBV7-6 and TRBJ2-7; D tentatively fits TRBD1 or TRBD2 (5 bases each). The germline gives CDR1 SGHVS, CDR2 FNYEAQ. The V and J ends lost 5 bases and 3 bases respectively, with 11 bases between them. The CDR3 totals 13 residues. CDR3 DNA: TGTGCCAGCAGCCAGGGACCGAGCTACGAGCAGTACTTC. It is translated as CASSQGPSYEQYF.

This clonotype was observed at least ten times. V and J are TRBV18 and TRBJ2-1; TRBD1 might be the D (7 bases). Germline lookup yields CDR1 KGHSH and CDR2 LQKENI. This CDR3 has 14 residues. Trimming cost V 2 bases and J 8 bases, with 13 bases left between them. CDR3 protein: CASSPSQGGDEQFF. In DNA form, the CDR3 reads TGTGCCAGCTCACCATCGCAGGGGGGTGATGAGCAGTTCTTC.

There are many counts of this clonotype. The chain couples TRBV6-6 to TRBJ2-1, with D perhaps matching TRBD1 or TRBD2 (7 bases each). V lost 3 bases and J lost 9, with 15 bases in between. The CDR3 sequence is 14 residues long. The germline V gene encodes CDR1 MNHNY and CDR2 SVGAGI (reference sequence). In DNA, the CDR3 is TGTGCCAGCAGTTATCTCCGGGGGGACAGTGAGCAGTTCTTC. This sequence encodes CASSYLRGDSEQFF.

This clonotype was counted at least ten times. The CDR3: CATGMGSFTQYF. The CDR3 DNA reads as TGCGCCACCGGCATGGGGTCTTTTACGCAGTATTTT. The gene calls are TRBV5-1 and TRBJ2-3, with D hard to call. The CDR3 extends over 12 amino acids. Germline values: CDR1 SGHRS, CDR2 YFSETQ. Between the trimmed V and J ends, which lost 9 bases and 8 bases, there was a span of 16 bases.

This clonotype showed up many times. V is TRBV4-2 and J is TRBJ2-4; perhaps D is TRBD1 or TRBD2 (5 bases each). Germline CDR1 LGHNA, CDR2 YNFKEQ. The CDR3 spans 17 residues. V was trimmed by 0 bases and J by 6 bases, leaving 18 bases between them. As DNA, the CDR3 is TGTGCCAGCAGCCAAGATACCGGGACGGGGCCCTCAAACATTCAGTACTTC. Its protein product is CASSQDTGTGPSNIQYF.

The chain is built from TRBV20-1 and TRBJ1-6; 8 bases agree with TRBD1. The length of the CDR3 is 15 residues. Germline CDR1 reads DFQATT; CDR2 reads SNEGSKA (reference sequence). J lost 2 bases, V lost 6 bases, and 6 bases had no gene match. The CDR3 region is CSAHPGGAYNSPLHF. The CDR3 bases are TGCAGTGCCCACCCAGGGGGCGCCTATAATTCACCCCTCCACTTT.

This clonotype was counted ten times or more. The genes are TRBV29-1 and TRBJ2-3; D remains ambiguous. With 6 bases removed from V and 1 base from J, the gap between germline ends came to 17 bases. This CDR3 spans 15 amino acids. Germline V gene sequence: CDR1 SQVTM, CDR2 ANQGSEA. CDR3 coding DNA: TGCAGCGTCCCCTATCCCGCGCACGGCACAGATACGCAGTATTTT. Translating gives CSVPYPAHGTDTQYF.

The rearrangement joins TRBV11-2 to TRBJ2-1; no clear D. Germline V gene data show CDR1 as SGHAT and CDR2 as FQNNGV. V dropped 7 bases and J dropped 12 bases, with 22 bases sitting between them. The CDR3 runs to 14 residues. CDR3 amino acids: CASTPGTTMMGQFF. In DNA, the CDR3 is TGTGCCAGCACCCCCGGTACTACAATGATGGGGCAGTTCTTC.

This chain uses TRBV12-3 or TRBV12-4 with TRBJ2-1; unclear D gene. The length of the CDR3 is 12 residues. Trimming shortened V by 1 base and J by 8 bases, and 6 bases separated the two germline ends. CDR3 DNA sequence: TGTGCCAGCAGTTTAGTAGGACATGAGCAGTTCTTC. Its translation is CASSLVGHEQFF.

In its sample, this clonotype was seen many times. Here the CDR3 reads CASSERITGELFF. In nucleotides, the CDR3 is TGTGCCAGCAGTGAACGTATTACCGGGGAGCTGTTTTTT. The chain is built from TRBV2 and TRBJ2-2; D is ambiguous. This CDR3 is 13 amino acids long. Germline CDR1 SNHLY, CDR2 FYNNEI. V was clipped by 2 bases and J by 5 bases, with 6 bases between them.

The sample holds many counts of this clonotype. The V gene is TRBV30, the J gene TRBJ2-7; a weak D match, TRBD1 (6 bases). The CDR3 extends over 12 amino acids. CDR1 is GTSNPN, CDR2 SVGIG, per germline (reference sequence). The V end lost 5 bases, the J end lost 1 base, and 9 bases lay between the germline ends. The CDR3 DNA reads as TGTGCCTGGGGGGACAATTCCTACGAGCAGTACTTC. This gives the protein CAWGDNSYEQYF.

This clonotype was seen at least ten times. V and J are TRBV9 and TRBJ2-2, with D tentatively TRBD1 (6 bases). Trimming stripped 2 bases from V and 3 bases from J, with 11 bases between. The CDR3 spans 15 residues. Germline-derived CDR1 and CDR2 are SGDLS and YYNGEE. The CDR3 is CASSVGTRDTGELFF. CDR3 nucleotide sequence: TGTGCCAGCAGCGTGGGGACAAGGGACACCGGGGAGCTGTTTTTT. The whole variable domain, remainder taken from reference TRBV9 and TRBJ2-2, is DSGVTQTPKHLITATGQRVTLRCSPRSGDLSVYWYQQSLDQGLQFLIQYYNGEERAKGNILERFSAQQFPDLHSELNLSSLELGDSALYFCASSVGTRDTGELFFGEGSRLTVL.

This clonotype was counted ten times or more. V and J are TRBV18 and TRBJ1-4; D call uncertain. The V end was cut by 2 bases, the J end by 7 bases, with 14 bases between. The CDR3 is 15 residues long. Germline loops: CDR1 KGHSH, CDR2 LQKENI. CDR3 coding DNA: TGTGCCAGCTCACCAGCGGGGAGGGCTGGTGAAAAACTGTTTTTT. It yields the protein CASSPAGRAGEKLFF.

This clonotype came up many times. This chain's CDR3 is CASSLYWDRGAETQYF. The CDR3 coding sequence is TGTGCCAGCAGTTTATATTGGGACAGGGGTGCAGAGACCCAGTACTTC. The rearrangement links TRBV27 to TRBJ2-5, with 10 bases fitting TRBD1. This CDR3 is built from 16 residues. V lost 1 base and J lost 4; bases outside the gene matches: 6. From germline, CDR1 is MNHEY and CDR2 SMNVEV (reference sequence).

The rearrangement links TRBV3-1 to TRBJ1-2; 11 bases align to TRBD1. The germline CDR1 and CDR2 sequences are LGHDT and YNNKEL (reference sequence). The CDR3 runs 16 residues. V lost 8 bases to trimming and J lost 6 bases; unmatched junction nucleotides: 14. CDR3 loop: CASANRDRGISDGYTF. The CDR3 DNA follows: TGTGCCAGCGCTAATCGGGACAGGGGGATTAGCGATGGCTACACCTTC.

This clonotype showed up just a few times. The chain employs TRBV6-2 or TRBV6-3 and TRBJ2-2; D is unclear. Germline CDR1 and CDR2: MNHEY and SVGEGT. The CDR3 spans 12 residues. Trimming took off 2 bases at V and 6 bases at J, with 4 bases between the two ends. For the CDR3, the DNA is TGTGCCAGCAGTTACGGGGCCGGGGAGCTGTTTTTT. It yields the protein CASSYGAGELFF.

The chain joins TRBV28 to TRBJ2-7; no reliable D call. Germline V gene lookup returns CDR1 MDHEN and CDR2 SYDVKM. Trimming shortened V by 4 bases and J by 6 bases, and 10 bases separated the two germline ends. This CDR3 contains 12 residues. CDR3 protein: CASSSGPAEQYF. Written as DNA, the CDR3 is TGTGCCAGCAGTTCGGGTCCCGCCGAGCAGTACTTC.

There are a few counts of this clonotype. The chain couples TRBV27 to TRBJ1-1; TRBD1 is a possible D gene (6 bases). The CDR3 is made up of 15 amino acids. V dropped 7 bases and J dropped 10 bases, with 25 bases sitting between them. The germline CDR1 and CDR2 sequences are MNHEY and SMNVEV (reference sequence). CDR3 in DNA: TGTGCCAGCACCGATATGGGGAGCGGCGGGGGGCGAGCTTTCTTT. It translates to CASTDMGSGGGRAFF.

Here the CDR3 DNA reads TGTGCCAGCAGTTTGTCGGGACAGGCAGAAGCTTTCTTT. Amino acid sequence: CASSLSGQAEAFF. The chain employs TRBV12-3 or TRBV12-4 and TRBJ1-1; 8 nucleotides line up with TRBD1. The CDR3 runs to 13 residues. The ends lost 3 bases at V and 8 bases at J; junction bases unmatched: 5.

This clonotype was recorded a few times. The chain couples TRBV21-1 to TRBJ2-5; TRBD2, the table's D call, lacks a check against the DNA. TRBV21-1 is assigned pseudogene status. There are 17 residues in the CDR3. The chain's CDR3 is CASSERAGLNIQETQYF. For the CDR3, the DNA is TGTGCCAGCAGTGAGCGTGCGGGACTTAATATCCAAGAGACCCAGTACTTC.

V and J are TRBV20-1 and TRBJ1-2; TRBD1 matches at 7 bases. The length of the CDR3 is 14 residues. CDR1 and CDR2 (germline): DFQATT, SNEGSKA (reference sequence). The V and J ends lost 0 bases and 4 bases, in that order; junction bases with no gene match: 5. The CDR3 protein is CSARDYYRGYGYTF. CDR3 DNA: TGCAGTGCTAGAGATTATTACAGGGGCTATGGCTACACCTTC.

This clonotype occurred many times. The chain joins TRBV7-6 to TRBJ1-1; a weak D match, TRBD1 (6 bases). CDR1 SGHVS and CDR2 FNYEAQ come from the germline V gene. The ends were cut back, 6 bases at V and 5 bases at J, with 13 bases in the middle. The length of the CDR3 is 13 residues. The CDR3 reads CASSSNRETEAFF. As DNA, the CDR3 is TGTGCCAGCAGTTCCAACAGGGAAACTGAAGCTTTCTTT.

The rearrangement joins TRBV3-1 to TRBJ2-7, with D uncertain. V was cut by 4 bases and J by 6 bases, with 19 bases left in between. CDR1 is LGHDT and CDR2 is YNNKEL in the germline V gene (reference sequence). The CDR3 length is 15 residues. Here the CDR3 reads CASSRTGPKMGEQYF. The CDR3 DNA reads as TGTGCCAGCAGCCGTACCGGGCCCAAGATGGGCGAGCAGTACTTC.

J is TRBJ2-7 and V is TRBV28; D is unresolved. The CDR3 is made up of 11 amino acids. Per the germline V gene, CDR1 is MDHEN and CDR2 is SYDVKM. V was cut by 4 bases and J by 9 bases, with 10 bases left in between. CDR3: CASSSLARQYF. The CDR3, as DNA: TGTGCCAGCAGTTCCCTCGCGAGGCAGTACTTC.

This clonotype was seen at least ten times. The J gene is TRBJ1-2, the V gene TRBV18, with a weak D call TRBD1 (5 bases). Germline CDR1 is KGHSH and CDR2 is LQKENI. The CDR3 runs 14 residues. V was trimmed by 3 bases and J by 2 bases, leaving 10 bases between them. DNA for the CDR3: TGTGCCAGCTCACCCTCGACAGTGAACTATGGCTACACCTTC. It translates to CASSPSTVNYGYTF.

This clonotype was seen at least ten times. The chain uses TRBV28 and TRBJ2-4, with 7 positions matching TRBD1. The germline V gene has CDR1 MDHEN and CDR2 SYDVKM. The CDR3 is 16 amino acids. The trim removed 5 bases at V and 0 bases at J, leaving 7 bases unmatched. CDR3 bases: TGTGCCAGCAGTATTGGGACAGACCTAGCCAAAAACATTCAGTACTTC. It translates to CASSIGTDLAKNIQYF.

This clonotype was recorded many times. V and J are TRBV29-1 and TRBJ1-2; D might be TRBD1 (6 bases). Trimming took off 0 bases at V and 8 bases at J, with 16 bases between the two ends. The CDR3 is 14 amino acids. Germline loops: CDR1 SQVTM, CDR2 ANQGSEA. In nucleotides, the CDR3 is TGCAGCGTTGAAGATCGGAGGCAGGGGAGAGGCTACACCTTC. Translating gives CSVEDRRQGRGYTF.

V and J are TRBV5-1 and TRBJ2-5; D may be TRBD1 (5 bases). Deletions cut 3 bases from V and 4 bases from J, with 16 bases between. Germline-derived CDR1 and CDR2 are SGHRS and YFSETQ. The CDR3 contains 15 residues. The CDR3 spells CASSSQDRKGETQYF. The CDR3 DNA sequence: TGCGCCAGCAGCTCACAGGACCGAAAAGGAGAGACCCAGTACTTC.

In its sample, this clonotype was seen many times. The chain's CDR3 is CATSDSGTSGVGTDTQYF. In nucleotides, the CDR3 is TGTGCCACCAGTGACTCCGGGACTAGCGGGGTAGGCACAGATACGCAGTATTTT. The rearrangement uses TRBV24-1 and TRBJ2-3, with TRBD2 matching 13 bases. CDR3 size: 18 residues. Germline CDR1 KGHDR, CDR2 SFDVKD. Unmatched junction bases numbered 7, after V lost 4 bases and J lost 1 base.